One sample yielded the 16 T cell receptor beta chains listed below, sequenced in a study of CD8+ T cells in alopecia areata (dated by TCRdb to the late 2010s). What this sample's time point label stands for: baseline before oral tofacitinib. Preparation of the library involved the immunoSEQ multiplex PCR assay. To provide template for TCR sequencing, every sample had RNA extracted and reverse transcribed into cDNA. The table was pulled from immuneACCESS by TCRdb, which kept in-frame rearrangements only. Such tables lose some clones; where checked, under half of the loss comes from unresolved V genes, and the rest has no known cause. This sample is represented by 150,000 to 190,000 clones; about 51% of them were singletons. 15% to 20% of the sample is held by the ten biggest clonotypes. The sequencing used CD8+ T cells sorted from blood, collected at week 0. These receptors all stem from a human donor with alopecia areata.

This clone was seen a few times. The V call is TRBV29-1, the J call TRBJ2-3; TRBD2 matches 7 bases. Unmatched junction bases numbered 10, after V lost 4 bases and J lost 0 bases. This CDR3 contains 16 residues. CDR1 and CDR2 from the germline V gene are SQVTM and ANQGSEA. CDR3 protein: CSVVFGGGASTDTQYF. The CDR3, as DNA: TGCAGCGTTGTTTTTGGCGGGGGAGCTAGCACAGATACGCAGTATTTT.

The gene calls are TRBV13 and TRBJ2-2; D not certain. CDR1 and CDR2 (germline): PRHDT, FYEKMQ (reference sequence). The CDR3 extends over 15 amino acids. V lost 0 bases, J lost 0 bases, and 5 bases lay in between. CDR3 sequence: CASSLGSANTGELFF. In DNA, the CDR3 is TGTGCCAGCAGCTTAGGGTCCGCGAACACCGGGGAGCTGTTTTTT.

This chain joins TRBV13 and TRBJ1-5, with no clear D. Between the trimmed V and J ends, which lost 0 bases and 3 bases, there was a span of 6 bases. Per germline, CDR1 PRHDT and CDR2 FYEKMQ (reference sequence). CDR3 length equals 14 residues. CDR3 DNA sequence: TGTGCCAGCAGCTTAGGACAGCTCAATCAGCCCCAGCATTTT. It translates to CASSLGQLNQPQHF.

In regard to this clone: Additional DNA sequences in this sample encode the identical CDR3. The V gene is TRBV29-1, the J gene TRBJ1-2, with D possibly TRBD1 on 5 matching bases. The V end was cut by 4 bases, the J end by 3 bases, with 9 bases between. Germline lookup yields CDR1 SQVTM and CDR2 ANQGSEA. The CDR3 extends over 12 amino acids. The CDR3 here is CSVAGGDYGYTF. For the CDR3, the DNA is TGCAGCGTTGCTGGGGGTGACTATGGCTACACCTTC. Based on the CDR3 plus reference TRBV29-1 and TRBJ1-2, the full variable domain is SAVISQKPSRDICQRGTSLTIQCQVDSQVTMMFWYRQQPGQSLTLIATANQGSEATYESGFVIDKFPISRPNLTFSTLTVSNMSPEDSSIYLCSVAGGDYGYTFGSGTRLTVV.

The sample holds one count of this clone. The J gene is TRBJ2-7, the V gene TRBV4-3; 9 nucleotides line up with TRBD1. The CDR3 covers 14 residues. The junction had 10 bases not matched to a gene; V was cut back by 8 bases and J by 5 bases. In germline, CDR1 is LGHNA, CDR2 YSLEER. This CDR3 reads CASSRDREWNEQYF. DNA of the CDR3: TGCGCCAGCTCGCGGGACAGGGAATGGAACGAGCAGTACTTC.

The genes are TRBV28 and TRBJ2-1; D gene uncertain. Trimming cost V 7 bases and J 6 bases, with 7 bases left between them. The CDR3 has 11 amino acids. CDR1 and CDR2 (germline): MDHEN, SYDVKM. The CDR3 sequence: CASKSSNEQFF. The CDR3 DNA is TGTGCCAGCAAAAGCAGCAATGAGCAGTTCTTC.

V and J are TRBV7-3 and TRBJ2-1; no clear D. There are 13 residues in the CDR3. The V end lost 5 bases, the J end lost 7 bases, and 12 bases lay between the germline ends. Germline CDR1 SGHTA, CDR2 FQGTGA. As DNA, the CDR3 is TGTGCCAGCAGCGCCGCCCCGGAGAATGAGCAGTTCTTC. This codes for CASSAAPENEQFF.

The V gene is TRBV7-8, the J gene TRBJ1-5; D is possibly TRBD1 (6 bases). The V gene's germline CDR1 is SGHVS and CDR2 FQNEAQ. V gave up 4 bases and J gave up 1 base, with 17 bases separating them. CDR3 length: 17 amino acids. CDR3 nucleotide sequence: TGTGCCAGCAGCTCGATTCAGGGGATAATAAGCAATCAGCCCCAGCATTTT. It translates to CASSSIQGIISNQPQHF.

The table lists this clone with a few counts. This chain uses TRBV2 with TRBJ1-4, with D perhaps TRBD1 (5 bases). V lost 9 bases to trimming and J lost 3 bases, with 17 bases between them. CDR3 length: 15 amino acids. In germline, CDR1 is SNHLY, CDR2 FYNNEI. CDR3 bases: TGTGCCAGTACCCAGGCGGGGACGTCTAATGAAAAACTGTTTTTT. This codes for CASTQAGTSNEKLFF. Variable domain in full (rest from reference TRBV2 and TRBJ1-4): EPEVTQTPSHQVTQMGQEVILRCVPISNHLYFYWYRQILGQKVEFLVSFYNNEISEKSEIFDDQFSVERPDGSNFTLKIRSTKLEDSAMYFCASTQAGTSNEKLFFGSGTQLSVL.

This clone was seen more than once but under ten times. V is TRBV13 and J is TRBJ1-1; D might be TRBD1 (5 bases). Germline assignment: CDR1 PRHDT and CDR2 FYEKMQ (reference sequence). Deletions cut 4 bases from V and 6 bases from J, with 6 bases between. This CDR3 spans 11 amino acids. In nucleotides, the CDR3 is TGTGCCAGCAGCTCGGGACCTGAAGCTTTCTTT. It specifies CASSSGPEAFF. The whole variable domain, filled in from reference TRBV13 and TRBJ1-1, reads AAGVIQSPRHLIKEKRETATLKCYPIPRHDTVYWYQQGPGQDPQFLISFYEKMQSDKGSIPDRFSAQQFSDYHSELNMSSLELGDSALYFCASSSGPEAFFGQGTRLTVV.

The V call is TRBV5-1, the J call TRBJ1-1; D unclear. The CDR3 is made up of 13 amino acids. Germline CDR1 and CDR2: SGHRS and YFSETQ. V was cut by 0 bases and J by 4 bases, with 7 bases left in between. The CDR3 protein is CASSLARLTEAFF. CDR3 coding DNA: TGCGCCAGCAGCTTGGCAAGGCTCACTGAAGCTTTCTTT.

Worth noting for this clone: Other DNA sequences within the sample encode an identical CDR3. This chain connects TRBV30 to TRBJ1-1; 7 bases align to TRBD1. CDR1 is GTSNPN, CDR2 SVGIG, per germline (reference sequence). This CDR3 spans 13 amino acids. J lost 4 bases, V lost 0 bases, and 2 bases had no gene match. The CDR3 region has the DNA TGTGCCTGGAGTGTACGGACAGGCACTGAAGCTTTCTTT. Amino acids: CAWSVRTGTEAFF.

This chain links TRBV30 with TRBJ1-2; TRBD1 matches 9 bases. Germline values: CDR1 GTSNPN, CDR2 SVGIG (reference sequence). Trimming took 0 bases from V and 1 from J; bases not matched to a gene: 0. The CDR3 extends over 14 amino acids. CDR3 protein: CAWSVGQGNYGYTF. CDR3 coding DNA: TGTGCCTGGAGTGTGGGACAGGGTAACTATGGCTACACCTTC. Filled out from reference TRBV30 and TRBJ1-2, the complete variable domain reads SQTIHQWPATLVQPVGSPLSLECTVEGTSNPNLYWYRQAAGRGLQLLFYSVGIGQISSEVPQNLSASRPQDRQFILSSKKLLLSDSGFYLCAWSVGQGNYGYTFGSGTRLTVV.

This chain links TRBV27 with TRBJ2-1, with TRBD2 matching 14 bases. The germline gives CDR1 MNHEY, CDR2 SMNVEV (reference sequence). The trim removed 8 bases at V and 7 bases at J, leaving 10 bases unmatched. CDR3 size: 16 residues. In DNA, the CDR3 is TGTGCCAGCGCCCAACTGACTAGCGGGGGGGCGAATGAGCAGTTCTTC. It translates to CASAQLTSGGANEQFF.

V gene TRBV5-1 combines with J gene TRBJ1-2; D gene unclear. Per the germline V gene, CDR1 is SGHRS and CDR2 is YFSETQ. Trimming cost V 0 bases and J 8 bases, with 11 bases left between them. The CDR3 extends over 13 amino acids. The CDR3 spells CASSLEQLKGYTF. The CDR3 DNA reads as TGCGCCAGCAGCTTGGAACAGTTGAAGGGCTACACCTTC.

V gene TRBV7-6 combines with J gene TRBJ2-3; D uncertain. Trimming pared 5 bases from V and 3 bases from J, leaving 12 bases between. The CDR3 has 14 amino acids. Per the germline V gene, CDR1 is SGHVS and CDR2 is FNYEAQ. The CDR3 loop is CASSRSGATDTQYF. The CDR3 DNA reads TGTGCCAGCAGCCGCTCGGGTGCGACAGATACGCAGTATTTT.